A selection of T cell receptor beta chains follows, all from one sample in a study of shared clonotypes between healthy human individuals. Some clones are missing from TCRdb's copy, which holds only in-frame ones; the method was immunoSEQ multiplex PCR. The sample lists about 2.1 million clones; just under 95% were seen once. Sequencing input: naive CD8+ T cells from PBMCs. The receptors here all came from a man between 18 and 35 years old in good health. Some clones in this sample may be carry-over from other donors' samples. Both conserved end residues are part of each CDR3. D genes are given only for firm matches. Some rows mark clone size as missing; the rest say once, few, many or name a class of expanded clone.

NA	TRBV28	TRBJ2-3	TRBD1	TGTGCCAGCAGCGAGATACCGGGACAGCTTAGCACAGATACGCAGTATTTT	CASSEIPGQLSTDTQYF
NA	TRBV7-9	TRBJ2-3	TRBD2	TGTGCCAGCAGCTCTAGCGGGATCGCAGATACGCAGTATTTT	CASSSSGIADTQYF
NA	TRBV7-8	TRBJ1-4	NA	TGTGCCAGCAGCTTCTGGGGTAGGGGTGAAAAACTGTTTTTT	CASSFWGRGEKLFF
NA	TRBV28	TRBJ1-1	NA	TGTGCCAGCAGTTTGCAAGGGGAGGACACTGAAGCTTTCTTT	CASSLQGEDTEAFF
once	TRBV14	TRBJ2-4	NA	TGTGCCAGCAGCCCGGGACAATTGAGTTTAGCCAAAAACATTCAGTACTTC	CASSPGQLSLAKNIQYF
NA	TRBV21-1	TRBJ2-7	NA	TGTGCCAGCAGCAAGGGCGCAACCCGAGACAGCTACGAGCAGTACTTC	CASSKGATRDSYEQYF
NA	TRBV5-1	TRBJ1-1	TRBD1	TGCGCCAGCAGCTTGACAGGGGCTGAGTTAAACACTGAAGCTTTCTTT	CASSLTGAELNTEAFF
NA	TRBV7-8	TRBJ1-2	NA	TGTGCCAGCAGCTTAGGCGGCAGCTCTAACTATGGCTACACCTTC	CASSLGGSSNYGYTF
NA	TRBV7-9	TRBJ2-1	NA	TGTGCCAGCAGCCCCCAGACAGGTTCCTACAATGAGCAGTTCTTC	CASSPQTGSYNEQFF
NA	TRBV7-2	TRBJ2-7	NA	TGTGCCAGCAGCTTAGATCGGGTCGAGCAGTACTTC	CASSLDRVEQYF
NA	TRBV9	TRBJ1-4	TRBD1	TGTGCCAGCAGCGTCACAGGGGCTTATAATGAAAAACTGTTTTTT	CASSVTGAYNEKLFF
once	TRBV7-9	TRBJ2-7	TRBD1	TGTGCCAGCAGTTCAGGGGGCATCGCCTACGAGCAGTACTTC	CASSSGGIAYEQYF
NA	TRBV28	TRBJ2-7	NA	TGTGCCAGCAGTTTGGTCTCCTCCGAGCAGTACTTC	CASSLVSSEQYF
NA	TRBV7-9	TRBJ2-5	TRBD1	TGTGCCAGCAGCCCCCGGACAGGGGGCCAAGAGACCCAGTACTTC	CASSPRTGGQETQYF
NA	TRBV27	TRBJ2-1	TRBD2	TGTGCCAGCAGTTTATCGTATGGGACTAGCCGAAATGAGCAGTTCTTC	CASSLSYGTSRNEQFF
NA	TRBV7-6	TRBJ1-1	NA	TGTGCCAGCAGCCCGGGCGGGGAGGAGGCTTTCTTT	CASSPGGEEAFF
NA	TRBV6-6	TRBJ1-4	NA	TGTGCCAGCAGCCACCGTGGCGATGAAAAACTGTTTTTT	CASSHRGDEKLFF
NA	TRBV6-1	TRBJ2-7	NA	TGTGCCAGCATCGACTACGAGCAGTACTTC	CASIDYEQYF
NA	TRBV2	TRBJ2-7	NA	TGTGCCAGCAGCCTTGGGGGTTACGAGCAGTACTTC	CASSLGGYEQYF
NA	TRBV6-6	TRBJ1-5	NA	TGTGCCAGCAGTTACTCGATAGGGGGCAATCAGCCCCAGCATTTT	CASSYSIGGNQPQHF
NA	TRBV27	TRBJ1-1	NA	TGTGCCAGCAGTCAATTGGGAGGGGGGGCTGAAGCTTTCTTT	CASSQLGGGAEAFF
once	TRBV6-5	TRBJ2-7	TRBD2	TGTGCCAGCAGTTACTCGAGGCTAGCGGTTGAGCAGTACTTC	CASSYSRLAVEQYF
NA	TRBV9	TRBJ2-3	TRBD2	TGTGCCAGCCACGACGGGGAGGGGACGCAGTATTTT	CASHDGEGTQYF
NA	TRBV11-2	TRBJ2-7	NA	TGTGCCAGCAGCCACCGGACGGGACCCTACGAGCAGTACTTC	CASSHRTGPYEQYF
few	TRBV4-1	TRBJ2-3	TRBD2	TGCGCCAGCAGCCAAGGTCCGACTAGCGCGTACACAGATACGCAGTATTTT	CASSQGPTSAYTDTQYF
NA	TRBV7-8	TRBJ1-5	NA	TGTGCCAGCAGCCCGACCAGGGTAGGCAATCAGCCCCAGCATTTT	CASSPTRVGNQPQHF
NA	TRBV27	TRBJ1-1	TRBD1	TGTGCCAGCAGTTTAACCGGGACAGGGATGAGGGCTGAAGCTTTCTTT	CASSLTGTGMRAEAFF
NA	TRBV4-2	TRBJ2-1	TRBD1	TGTGCCAGCAGCCAACCAACCAGGACAGGGGGACCCTACAATGAGCAGTTCTTC	CASSQPTRTGGPYNEQFF
NA	TRBV10-2	TRBJ1-5	NA	TGCGCCAGCGGGCGGGGCCCCAATAGAGGGAGCAATCAGCCCCAGCATTTT	CASGRGPNRGSNQPQHF
NA	TRBV28	TRBJ2-2	NA	TGTGCCAGCAGTTTCAGGCGGGTCACCGGGGAGCTGTTTTTT	CASSFRRVTGELFF
NA	TRBV27	TRBJ1-1	TRBD1	TGTGCCAGTCGAGGGGGCTGGAACACTGAAGCTTTCTTT	CASRGGWNTEAFF
NA	TRBV27	TRBJ2-1	NA	TGTGCCAGCAGTTTATCGAGCTCACGGGAGCAGTTCTTC	CASSLSSSREQFF
NA	TRBV27	TRBJ2-7	TRBD2	TGTGCCAGCAGTTCCAGTGGCGGGAGTATTTGGTACGAGCAGTACTTC	CASSSSGGSIWYEQYF
NA	TRBV29-1	TRBJ1-3	NA	TGCAGCGTTTGGGCCCTAGAACACTCTGGAAACACCATATATTTT	CSVWALEHSGNTIYF
NA	TRBV7-9	TRBJ2-7	TRBD1	TGTGCCAGCAGCCCCGGGGACAGCCAGTACGAGCAGTACTTC	CASSPGDSQYEQYF
NA	TRBV7-8	TRBJ2-7	TRBD1	TGTGCCAGCAGCTTTCAACAGGGGGAGAAGTGGCACGAGCAGTACTTC	CASSFQQGEKWHEQYF
NA	TRBV7-9	TRBJ2-3	TRBD2	TGTGCCAGCAGCCCCACTAGCGGGAGAAGAGGGGATACGCAGTATTTT	CASSPTSGRRGDTQYF
NA	TRBV19	TRBJ2-2	NA	TGTGCCAGTACCCGCCCCGGGGAGCTGTTTTTT	CASTRPGELFF
NA	TRBV7-2	TRBJ2-3	NA	TGTGCCAGCAGCCCCACCATGGGGGCGGGAGCGAGAGATACGCAGTATTTT	CASSPTMGAGARDTQYF
once	TRBV6-5	TRBJ2-7	NA	NA	CASSSSEVSEQYF
NA	TRBV19	TRBJ2-7	TRBD1	TGTGCCAGTATCGAGGGACAGGAGGGGTGCGAGCAGTACTTC	CASIEGQEGCEQYF
once	TRBV29-1	TRBJ1-2	NA	TGCAGCGTTGAAACTCAACCGGCCTATGGCTACACCTTC	CSVETQPAYGYTF
NA	TRBV21-1	TRBJ1-2	NA	TGTGCCAGCCAACTAAGGGACAGGGATCACTATGGCTACACCTTC	CASQLRDRDHYGYTF
NA	TRBV9	TRBJ2-2	NA	TGTGCCAGCAGCGGACACCGCACCGGGGAGCTGTTTTTT	CASSGHRTGELFF
NA	TRBV19	TRBJ2-5	TRBD2	TGTGCCACTATAGACGGAGGACTAGTAGGAGAGACCCAGTACTTC	CATIDGGLVGETQYF
NA	TRBV27	TRBJ1-5	NA	TGTGCCAGCAGTACCGGGACGCCCAATCAGCCCCAGCATTTT	CASSTGTPNQPQHF
NA	TRBV4-2	TRBJ2-2	NA	TGTGCCACAAGGCGGGTCAGGGGCTCGACAATAAACACCGGGGAGCTGTTTTTT	CATRRVRGSTINTGELFF
once	TRBV27	TRBJ1-1	NA	TGTGCCAGCAGTTTATTAATGAACACTGAAGCTTTCTTT	CASSLLMNTEAFF
NA	TRBV27	TRBJ1-2	NA	TGTGCCAGCAGTTTATCGAGAGGGGCCTTGCCGGGCTACACCTTC	CASSLSRGALPGYTF
NA	TRBV9	TRBJ2-3	NA	TGTGCCAGCAGCGTGGGCGGGTCCTACACAGATACGCAGTATTTT	CASSVGGSYTDTQYF
NA	TRBV7-9	TRBJ2-1	TRBD1	TGTGCCAGCAGCTCCAGGGGGAACTCCTACAATGAGCAGTTCTTC	CASSSRGNSYNEQFF
NA	TRBV27	TRBJ2-1	NA	TGTGCCAGCAGTTTAGGTGGAGGGGGTAGTGGTGAGCAGTTCTTC	CASSLGGGGSGEQFF
NA	TRBV27	TRBJ1-1	NA	TGTGCCAGCAGTGGGGGGCTGGACACTGAAGCTTTCTTT	CASSGGLDTEAFF
once	TRBV14	TRBJ2-1	NA	TGTGCCAGCAGCCTGGGTGGGGAGCAGTTCTTC	CASSLGGEQFF
NA	TRBV6-5	TRBJ1-1	NA	TGTGCCAGCAGCCTCTGGGCGAACACTGAAGCTTTCTTT	CASSLWANTEAFF
once	TRBV25-1	TRBJ2-3	NA	TGTGCCAGCAGTGAATTAGAGGTACCAGATACGCAGTATTTT	CASSELEVPDTQYF
NA	TRBV7-8	TRBJ1-5	TRBD1	TGTGCCAGCGGCCCACGCGACAGGGTCAATCAGCCCCAGCATTTT	CASGPRDRVNQPQHF
NA	TRBV19	TRBJ2-7	NA	TGTGCCAGTACACCTGCACCTGGGGCAGCTTTCTACGAGCAGTACTTC	CASTPAPGAAFYEQYF
once	TRBV6-1	TRBJ2-7	NA	TGTGCCAGCAGTGAGGCGAAGGGGCTGACCCCGTACGAGCAGTACTTC	CASSEAKGLTPYEQYF
NA	TRBV19	TRBJ2-7	TRBD1	TGTGCCAGTATCGAAGGGGTTTTTCAGGGGGCGAAGCAGTACTTC	CASIEGVFQGAKQYF